This T cell receptor beta chain was obtained from a study of blood T cell repertoires in COVID-19. Original processing methods: The assay estimated nucleated cells by amplifying reference gene primers. Produced via immunoSEQ multiplex PCR; TCRdb's table is partial and in-frame only. Clone size and V and J calls were adopted from that table, with D and trimming inferred from the DNA. The table includes 160,000 or so clones, about 90% detected once. Germline trimming cut 5 bases from V and 4 bases from J; bases unmatched to any gene: 6. CDR3 size: 14 residues. CDR1 MNHEY and CDR2 SVGAGI come from the germline V gene.

This chain joins TRBV6-5 and TRBJ2-7, with 9 bases matching TRBD1. The sample taken for sequencing was PBMCs or T cells enriched from blood (not recorded which). The clonotype was recovered from a human donor with acute COVID-19. The donor label of this sample is uncertain. The CDR3: CASSPGTGSYEQYF. In DNA, the CDR3 is TGTGCCAGCAGTCCCGGGACAGGGAGTTACGAGCAGTACTTC.